A selection of T cell receptor beta chains follows, all from one sample in a study of cytomegalovirus exposure and HLA in healthy donors. Assay: immunoSEQ multiplex PCR; the TCRdb copy retains only in-frame clones and omits some. The profile shows some 140,000 clones, 80% to 90% of them singletons. Sample: PBMCs. Every receptor here comes from a woman in her late teens or twenties in good health and CMV-seropositive. Both conserved end residues are part of each CDR3. The D gene is left open where the match is weak. Clone size, where shown, is once, few, many, or a class for clones that have expanded.

d_gene: TRBD2
v_gene: TRBV29-1
len: 18
abundance: -
j_gene: TRBJ2-5
CDR3aa: CSVEVGLAGVSVGRPQYF
CDR3nt: TGCAGCGTTGAAGTGGGTCTAGCGGGGGTGTCCGTGGGGAGACCCCAGTACTTC

d_gene: -
v_gene: TRBV4-2
len: 14
abundance: -
j_gene: TRBJ1-1
CDR3aa: CASNREGMNTEAFF
CDR3nt: TGTGCCAGCAACAGGGAGGGCATGAACACTGAAGCTTTCTTT

d_gene: -
v_gene: TRBV7-2
len: 13
abundance: once
j_gene: TRBJ1-5
CDR3aa: CASSLQGNQPQHF
CDR3nt: TGTGCCAGCAGCTTACAGGGCAATCAGCCCCAGCATTTT

d_gene: -
v_gene: TRBV27
len: 15
abundance: -
j_gene: TRBJ2-3
CDR3aa: CASSPPQGRPDTQYF
CDR3nt: TGTGCCAGCAGTCCCCCACAGGGGAGGCCAGATACGCAGTATTTT

d_gene: -
v_gene: TRBV7-6
len: 15
abundance: -
j_gene: TRBJ1-1
CDR3aa: CASSSDLKRDTEAFF
CDR3nt: TGTGCCAGCAGCTCAGACTTAAAGAGGGACACTGAAGCTTTCTTT

d_gene: -
v_gene: TRBV5-6
len: 16
abundance: -
j_gene: TRBJ1-5
CDR3aa: CASSFSPQGYGQPQHF
CDR3nt: TGTGCCAGCAGCTTCTCCCCACAGGGATATGGTCAGCCCCAGCATTTT

d_gene: -
v_gene: TRBV5-6
len: 15
abundance: -
j_gene: TRBJ2-1
CDR3aa: CASSLEGRTYNEQFF
CDR3nt: TGTGCCAGCAGCTTGGAGGGGCGGACCTACAATGAGCAGTTCTTC

d_gene: TRBD1
v_gene: TRBV4-2
len: 14
abundance: -
j_gene: TRBJ1-6
CDR3aa: CASSPGTGNSPLHF
CDR3nt: TGTGCCAGCAGCCCCGGGACAGGCAATTCACCCCTCCACTTT

d_gene: TRBD2
v_gene: TRBV28
len: 13
abundance: -
j_gene: TRBJ2-7
CDR3aa: CASIGTTNYEQYF
CDR3nt: TGTGCCAGCATTGGGACTACGAACTACGAGCAGTACTTC

d_gene: -
v_gene: TRBV18
len: 16
abundance: -
j_gene: TRBJ1-3
CDR3aa: CASSPEGLSSGNTIYF
CDR3nt: TGTGCCAGCTCACCGGAGGGGCTCTCCTCTGGAAACACCATATATTTT

d_gene: TRBD1
v_gene: TRBV9
len: 14
abundance: -
j_gene: TRBJ1-6
CDR3aa: CASSVEQGISPLHF
CDR3nt: TGTGCCAGCAGCGTAGAACAGGGGATTTCACCCCTCCACTTT

d_gene: -
v_gene: TRBV7-3
len: 13
abundance: -
j_gene: TRBJ2-7
CDR3aa: CASSLEGGYEQYF
CDR3nt: TGTGCCAGCAGCTTGGAAGGGGGCTACGAGCAGTACTTC

d_gene: TRBD1
v_gene: TRBV7-3
len: 14
abundance: once
j_gene: TRBJ2-3
CDR3aa: CASSRDRGSDTQYF
CDR3nt: TGTGCCAGCAGCCGGGACAGGGGATCAGATACGCAGTATTTT

d_gene: -
v_gene: TRBV6-1
len: 15
abundance: -
j_gene: TRBJ2-7
CDR3aa: CASSDSEADSYEQYF
CDR3nt: TGTGCCAGCAGTGATAGTGAGGCAGACTCCTACGAGCAGTACTTC

d_gene: TRBD1
v_gene: TRBV29-1
len: 13
abundance: -
j_gene: TRBJ1-5
CDR3aa: CSVADRVNQPQHF
CDR3nt: TGCAGCGTTGCGGACAGGGTCAATCAGCCCCAGCATTTT

d_gene: -
v_gene: TRBV19
len: 11
abundance: -
j_gene: TRBJ1-5
CDR3aa: CASSRGQPQHF
CDR3nt: TGTGCCAGTAGTAGAGGTCAGCCCCAGCATTTT

d_gene: TRBD1
v_gene: TRBV9
len: 14
abundance: -
j_gene: TRBJ2-5
CDR3aa: CASSVGKGGETQYF
CDR3nt: TGTGCCAGCAGCGTAGGAAAAGGGGGCGAGACCCAGTACTTC

d_gene: TRBD2
v_gene: TRBV25-1
len: 16
abundance: -
j_gene: TRBJ2-7
CDR3aa: CASSGTSGGADYEQYF
CDR3nt: TGTGCCAGCAGCGGGACTAGCGGGGGGGCGGACTACGAGCAGTACTTC

d_gene: TRBD1
v_gene: TRBV30
len: 12
abundance: -
j_gene: TRBJ2-7
CDR3aa: CAWRDRGYEQYF
CDR3nt: TGTGCCTGGAGGGACAGGGGATACGAGCAGTACTTC

d_gene: TRBD2
v_gene: TRBV7-6
len: 14
abundance: once
j_gene: TRBJ2-7
CDR3aa: CASSLSGGMYEQYF
CDR3nt: TGTGCCAGCAGCTTAAGCGGGGGTATGTACGAGCAGTACTTC

d_gene: -
v_gene: TRBV5-6
len: 17
abundance: -
j_gene: TRBJ1-2
CDR3aa: CASSFFEGDRADYGYTF
CDR3nt: TGTGCCAGCAGCTTCTTTGAAGGGGATCGGGCTGACTATGGCTACACCTTC

d_gene: -
v_gene: TRBV2
len: 13
abundance: -
j_gene: TRBJ1-4
CDR3aa: CASAGSAYSEVFF
CDR3nt: TGTGCCAGCGCGGGCAGCGCGTATTCTGAGGTGTTTTTT

d_gene: -
v_gene: TRBV27
len: 15
abundance: -
j_gene: TRBJ1-2
CDR3aa: CASSLFGGSNYGYTF
CDR3nt: TGTGCCAGCAGTTTATTTGGGGGCTCGAACTATGGCTACACCTTC

d_gene: TRBD1
v_gene: TRBV27
len: 18
abundance: -
j_gene: TRBJ1-2
CDR3aa: CASSFFFLGQGTNYGYTF
CDR3nt: TGTGCCAGCAGTTTTTTTTTCCTCGGACAGGGGACGAACTATGGCTACACCTTC

d_gene: TRBD1
v_gene: TRBV4-1
len: 16
abundance: -
j_gene: TRBJ1-3
CDR3aa: CASSQGGQSSGNTIYF
CDR3nt: TGCGCCAGCAGCCAAGGGGGACAGAGCTCTGGAAACACCATATATTTT

d_gene: TRBD1
v_gene: TRBV6-5
len: 14
abundance: few
j_gene: TRBJ1-2
CDR3aa: CASSPRDREDGYTF
CDR3nt: TGTGCCAGCAGTCCCCGGGACAGGGAGGACGGCTACACCTTC

d_gene: TRBD1
v_gene: TRBV10-3
len: 14
abundance: -
j_gene: TRBJ2-2
CDR3aa: CAIAGTANTGELFF
CDR3nt: TGTGCCATCGCCGGGACAGCGAACACCGGGGAGCTGTTTTTT

d_gene: -
v_gene: TRBV4-3
len: 17
abundance: -
j_gene: TRBJ1-3
CDR3aa: CASSARQADNSGNTIYF
CDR3nt: TGCGCCAGCAGCGCCCGACAGGCAGATAACTCTGGAAACACCATATATTTT

d_gene: -
v_gene: TRBV20-1
len: 11
abundance: -
j_gene: TRBJ2-5
CDR3aa: CSACLEETQYF
CDR3nt: TGCAGTGCTTGCCTCGAGGAGACCCAGTACTTC

d_gene: -
v_gene: TRBV11-2
len: 18
abundance: -
j_gene: TRBJ1-5
CDR3aa: CASSSTGLSAHSNQPQHF
CDR3nt: TGTGCCAGCAGCTCCACAGGGTTATCGGCCCATAGCAATCAGCCCCAGCATTTT

d_gene: -
v_gene: TRBV19
len: 15
abundance: once
j_gene: TRBJ1-1
CDR3aa: CASSITRQANTEAFF
CDR3nt: TGTGCCAGTAGTATAACCCGGCAGGCGAACACTGAAGCTTTCTTT

d_gene: -
v_gene: TRBV19
len: 14
abundance: -
j_gene: TRBJ1-1
CDR3aa: CASSISTGNTEAFF
CDR3nt: TGTGCCAGTAGTATAAGCACAGGGAACACTGAAGCTTTCTTT

d_gene: TRBD1
v_gene: TRBV7-8
len: 13
abundance: few
j_gene: TRBJ2-7
CDR3aa: CASSQGQGDEQYF
CDR3nt: TGTGCCAGCAGCCAAGGACAGGGGGACGAGCAGTACTTC